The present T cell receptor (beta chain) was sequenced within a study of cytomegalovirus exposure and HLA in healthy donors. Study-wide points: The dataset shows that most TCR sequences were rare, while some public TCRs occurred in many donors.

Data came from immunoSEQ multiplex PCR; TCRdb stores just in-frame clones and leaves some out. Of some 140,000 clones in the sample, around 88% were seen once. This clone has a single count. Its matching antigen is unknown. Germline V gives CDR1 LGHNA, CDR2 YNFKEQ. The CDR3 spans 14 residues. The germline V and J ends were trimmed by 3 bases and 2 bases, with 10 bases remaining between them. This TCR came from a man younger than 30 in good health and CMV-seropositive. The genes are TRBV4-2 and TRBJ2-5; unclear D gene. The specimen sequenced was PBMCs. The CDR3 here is CASSQTEIQETQYF. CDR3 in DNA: TGTGCCAGCAGCCAGACGGAGATACAAGAGACCCAGTACTTC.